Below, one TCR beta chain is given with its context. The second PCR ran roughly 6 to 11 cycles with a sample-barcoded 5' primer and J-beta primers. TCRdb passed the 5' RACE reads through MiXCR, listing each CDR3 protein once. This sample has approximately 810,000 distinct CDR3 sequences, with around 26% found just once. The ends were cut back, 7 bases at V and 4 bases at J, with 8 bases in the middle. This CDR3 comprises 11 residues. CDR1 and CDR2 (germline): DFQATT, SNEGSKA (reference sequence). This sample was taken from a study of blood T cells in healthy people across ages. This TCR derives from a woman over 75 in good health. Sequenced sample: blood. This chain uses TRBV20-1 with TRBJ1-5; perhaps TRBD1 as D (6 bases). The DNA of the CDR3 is TGCAGTGTACAGGGAAATCAGCCCCAGCATTTT. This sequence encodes CSVQGNQPQHF.